The clone carrying this T cell receptor (beta chain) was counted a few times. The V and J ends lost 4 bases and 5 bases respectively, with 20 bases between them. The CDR3 is 16 residues long. Germline V CDR1 and CDR2: LGHNA, YNFKEQ. These data belong to a study of blood T cell repertoires in COVID-19. Study-wide context: Some COVID-19 samples were acute and others convalescent; all came from the United States, Italy and Spain.

Using immunoSEQ multiplex PCR, the repertoire was profiled, and TCRdb retains in-frame clones only, with some absent. The repertoire holds about 73,000 clones, with 60% to 80% as singletons. Sequencing was carried out using peripheral blood. V gene TRBV4-2 combines with J gene TRBJ1-1; unclear D gene. This clonotype originated in a man aged 70-80 years with COVID-19, enrolled during active disease. The CDR3 loop reads CASSPGLRIPGTEAFF. In DNA, the CDR3 is TGTGCCAGCAGCCCCGGTTTACGCATTCCGGGTACTGAAGCTTTCTTT.